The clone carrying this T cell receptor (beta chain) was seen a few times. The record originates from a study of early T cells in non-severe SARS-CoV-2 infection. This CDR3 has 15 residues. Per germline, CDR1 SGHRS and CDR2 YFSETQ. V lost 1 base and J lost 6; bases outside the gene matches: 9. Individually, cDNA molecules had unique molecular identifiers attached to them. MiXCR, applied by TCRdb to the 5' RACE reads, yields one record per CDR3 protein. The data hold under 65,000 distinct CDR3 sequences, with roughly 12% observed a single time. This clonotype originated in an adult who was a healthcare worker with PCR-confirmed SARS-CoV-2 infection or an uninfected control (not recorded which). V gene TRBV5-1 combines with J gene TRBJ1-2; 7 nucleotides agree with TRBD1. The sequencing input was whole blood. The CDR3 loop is CASSLSRGARDGYTF. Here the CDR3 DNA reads TGCGCCAGCAGCTTGTCCAGGGGGGCCCGCGATGGCTACACCTTC.